Listed below are T cell receptor beta chains from one sample, sequenced in a study of T cells in Graves' hyperthyroidism and ophthalmopathy. TCRdb reprocessed the multiplex PCR reads with MiXCR, giving one entry per CDR3 protein. Among roughly 800,000 distinct CDR3 sequences, 38% were seen once, and the ten largest hold 8.9%. Material: blood. The receptors were gathered from a man between 18 and 35 years old with Graves' hyperthyroidism. Both conserved end residues are part of each CDR3. D genes are given only for firm matches. Clone size is not always given. Where it is, it says once, few, many or a class for expanded clones.

d_call	clone_size	v_call	j_call	cdr3_aa	cdr3_nt
-	once	TRBV24-1	TRBJ2-7	CASSQTYNDGEQYF	TGTGCCAGCAGTCAGACCTACAACGACGGCGAGCAGTACTTC
TRBD1	many	TRBV2	TRBJ1-5	CASRQGQGHNQPQHF	TGTGCCAGCAGGCAGGGACAGGGCCACAATCAGCCCCAGCATTTT
-	-	TRBV29-1	TRBJ2-7	CSVVMDGYEQYF	TGCAGCGTTGTGATGGATGGCTACGAGCAGTACTTC
TRBD2	few	TRBV7-2	TRBJ2-5	CASSPEGLAGETQYF	TGTGCCAGCAGCCCGGAGGGACTAGCGGGAGAGACCCAGTACTTC
-	-	TRBV12-3/TRBV12-4	TRBJ2-7	CASSLSGGVWEQYF	TGTGCCAGCAGTTTATCGGGCGGAGTTTGGGAGCAGTACTTC
-	-	TRBV20-1	TRBJ1-5	CSARDQTATNQPQHF	TGCAGTGCTAGAGATCAGACAGCGACTAATCAGCCCCAGCATTTT
TRBD1	few	TRBV11-2	TRBJ1-1	CASSLDIANRGGTEAFF	TGTGCCAGCAGCTTAGATATCGCGAACAGGGGAGGTACTGAAGCTTTCTTT
TRBD1	few	TRBV12-3/TRBV12-4	TRBJ1-5	CASSLEQGRAQPQHF	TGTGCCAGCAGTTTAGAACAGGGGAGGGCTCAGCCCCAGCATTTT
TRBD2	-	TRBV15	TRBJ2-2	CATAAGAGTGELFF	TGTGCCACGGCGGCGGGAGCGGGCACCGGGGAGCTGTTTTTT
-	many	TRBV7-9	TRBJ2-7	CASSLSAGSYEQYF	TGTGCCAGCAGCTTATCGGCAGGCAGCTACGAGCAGTACTTC
-	few	TRBV28	TRBJ2-7	CASSISAYEQYF	TGTGCCAGCAGCATATCGGCCTACGAGCAGTACTTC
-	-	TRBV10-3	TRBJ1-2	CAISGGYSYTF	TGTGCCATCAGTGGTGGCTATAGCTACACCTTC
TRBD1	-	TRBV10-3	TRBJ1-1	CATGTGTGSQAFF	TGTGCCACCGGGACAGGGACAGGGAGTCAAGCTTTCTTT
-	-	TRBV15	TRBJ1-4	CATSTHAWATNEKLFF	TGTGCCACCAGCACTCATGCGTGGGCAACTAATGAAAAACTGTTTTTT
-	few	TRBV6-4	TRBJ1-5	CASSDSPFSPQHF	TGTGCCAGCAGTGACAGTCCGTTTTCGCCCCAGCATTTT